This TCR beta chain derives from a study of molecular identifiers for immune sequencing clone quantification. The wider study: RNA from approximately 20,000 or 98,000 naive CD8 cells was split five ways in replicates, with four sequenced.

TCRdb redid the calling of the PCR reads with MiXCR, one entry per CDR3 protein. The repertoire holds about 640,000 distinct CDR3 sequences, with about 20% as singletons. Points from the study as a whole: Clones above 20 RNA copies held over 98% of effector molecules, under 1% in naive cells. A single cell's spiked Jurkat TCR RNA was reportedly detectable among about a million naive cells.

The CDR3 is 14 residues long. The junction had 8 bases not matched to a gene; V was cut back by 5 bases and J by 4 bases. Germline CDR1 SGHTS, CDR2 YDEGEE. This clonotype was picked up many times. Antigen specificity is unknown. This clonotype was obtained from a human donor in good health. Some libraries in this study had Jurkat cell RNA spiked in. The chain carries TRBV5-8 and TRBJ2-7; 8 bases match TRBD2. What was sequenced was naive CD8+ T cells from blood, with Jurkat cell RNA spiked in. Noted subset: FACS-sorted CD8+CD4-CCR7+CD45RA+ naive T cells. In nucleotides, the CDR3 is TGTGCCAGCAGAACCCCCGGGGGGGCTTACGAGCAGTACTTC. Protein: CASRTPGGAYEQYF.